One sample yielded the 2 T cell receptor beta chains listed below, sequenced in a study of identical twins. MiXCR was run by TCRdb on the 5' RACE reads, yielding one entry per CDR3 protein. The sample has fewer than 250,000 distinct CDR3 sequences, roughly 7% seen once. This sample was also put to use in a study of yellow fever vaccine responses in identical twins.

The sequenced sample was memory (CD45RO+) T cells sorted from blood. These receptors all come from a woman aged 18-30 years in good health.

There are many counts of this clonotype. The chain uses TRBV20-1 and TRBJ2-1, with 7 positions matching TRBD2. Germline V CDR1 and CDR2: DFQATT, SNEGSKA (reference sequence). The V gene end was trimmed by 5 bases and the J gene end by 4 bases; junction bases not matched to a gene: 11. CDR3 length equals 15 residues. For the CDR3, the DNA is TGCAGTGCTGCCCCCAGCGGGGTGTTTTACAATGAGCAGTTCTTC. Protein: CSAAPSGVFYNEQFF.

This chain uses TRBV13 with TRBJ2-3, with D perhaps TRBD2 (6 bases). Trimming removed 9 bases at V and 5 bases at J, with 21 bases between. This CDR3 spans 15 amino acids. Germline V gene lookup returns CDR1 PRHDT and CDR2 FYEKMQ (reference sequence). CDR3 in DNA: TGTGCCAGTACGGGATTAACGGGAGAGATAGATACGCAGTATTTT. Its translation is CASTGLTGEIDTQYF.